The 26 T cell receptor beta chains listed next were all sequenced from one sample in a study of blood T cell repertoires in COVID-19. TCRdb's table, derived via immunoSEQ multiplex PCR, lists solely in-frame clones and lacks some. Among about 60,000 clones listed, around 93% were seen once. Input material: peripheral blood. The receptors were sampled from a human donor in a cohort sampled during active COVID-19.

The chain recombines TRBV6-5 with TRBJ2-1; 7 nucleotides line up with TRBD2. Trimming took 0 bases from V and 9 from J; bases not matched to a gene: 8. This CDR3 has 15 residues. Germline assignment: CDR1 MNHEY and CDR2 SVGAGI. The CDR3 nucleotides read TGTGCCAGCAGTTACTCCCTGGGGGGGTTGGGTGAGCAGTTCTTC. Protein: CASSYSLGGLGEQFF.

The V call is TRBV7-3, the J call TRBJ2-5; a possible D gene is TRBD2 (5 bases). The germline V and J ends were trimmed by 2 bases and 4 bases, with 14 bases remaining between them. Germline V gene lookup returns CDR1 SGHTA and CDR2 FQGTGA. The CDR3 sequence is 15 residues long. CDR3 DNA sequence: TGTGCCAGCAGCTTAGAAGGGAGTGCGGTAGAGACCCAGTACTTC. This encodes CASSLEGSAVETQYF.

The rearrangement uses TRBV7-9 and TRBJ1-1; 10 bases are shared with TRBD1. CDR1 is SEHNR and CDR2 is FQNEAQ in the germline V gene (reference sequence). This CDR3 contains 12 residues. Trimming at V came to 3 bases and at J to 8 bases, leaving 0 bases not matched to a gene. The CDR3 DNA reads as TGTGCCAGCAGCTTGACAGGGGGCGAAGCTTTCTTT. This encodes CASSLTGGEAFF.

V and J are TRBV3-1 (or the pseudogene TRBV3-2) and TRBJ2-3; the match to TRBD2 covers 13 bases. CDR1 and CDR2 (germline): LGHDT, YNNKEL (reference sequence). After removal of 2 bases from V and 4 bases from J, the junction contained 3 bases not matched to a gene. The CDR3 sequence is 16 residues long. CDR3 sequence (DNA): TGTGCCAGCAGCCAAACTAGCGGGAGGGCCTCAGATACGCAGTATTTT. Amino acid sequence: CASSQTSGRASDTQYF.

The CDR3 loop is CASSQVAGDYEQYF. The CDR3 bases are TGCGCCAGCAGCCAAGTGGCAGGGGACTACGAGCAGTACTTC. The J gene is TRBJ2-7, the V gene TRBV4-3; TRBD1 is a possible D gene (6 bases). Germline V gene sequence: CDR1 LGHNA, CDR2 YSLEER. Trimming removed 1 base at V and 3 bases at J, with 10 bases between. This CDR3 is built from 14 residues.

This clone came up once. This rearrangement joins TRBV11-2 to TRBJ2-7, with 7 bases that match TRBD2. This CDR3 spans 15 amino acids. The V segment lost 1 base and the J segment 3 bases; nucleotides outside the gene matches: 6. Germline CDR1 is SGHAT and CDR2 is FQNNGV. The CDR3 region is CASSLGLAQNYEQYF. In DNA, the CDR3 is TGTGCCAGCAGCTTAGGACTAGCCCAAAACTACGAGCAGTACTTC.

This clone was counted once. The CDR3 region has the DNA TGTGCCAGCAGTCGGGGGGGGCCCTACGGGGCCGGGGCCAACGTCCTGACTTTC. Its translation: CASSRGGPYGAGANVLTF. The chain carries TRBV14 and TRBJ2-6; 8 bases align to TRBD2. Germline CDR1 is SGHDN and CDR2 is FVKESK. The CDR3 is 18 residues long. Germline trimming cut 6 bases from V and 4 bases from J; bases unmatched to any gene: 14.

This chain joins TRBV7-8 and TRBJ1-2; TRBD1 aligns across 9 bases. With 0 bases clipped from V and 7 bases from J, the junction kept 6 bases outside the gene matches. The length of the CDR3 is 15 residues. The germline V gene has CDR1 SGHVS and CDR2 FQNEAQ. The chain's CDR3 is CASSLARGTGSGYTF. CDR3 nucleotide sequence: TGTGCCAGCAGCTTAGCGCGGGGGACAGGGTCTGGCTACACCTTC.

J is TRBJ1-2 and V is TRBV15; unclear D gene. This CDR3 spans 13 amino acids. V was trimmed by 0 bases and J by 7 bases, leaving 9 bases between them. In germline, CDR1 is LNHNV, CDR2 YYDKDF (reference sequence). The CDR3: CATSRDRSFGYTF. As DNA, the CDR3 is TGTGCCACCAGCAGAGATAGAAGTTTTGGCTACACCTTC.

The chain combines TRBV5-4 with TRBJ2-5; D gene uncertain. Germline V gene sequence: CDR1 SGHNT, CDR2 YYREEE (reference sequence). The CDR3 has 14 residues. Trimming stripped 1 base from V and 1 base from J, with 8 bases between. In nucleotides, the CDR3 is TGTGCCAGCAGCTTGCGACTTCTCCAAGAGACCCAGTACTTC. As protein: CASSLRLLQETQYF.

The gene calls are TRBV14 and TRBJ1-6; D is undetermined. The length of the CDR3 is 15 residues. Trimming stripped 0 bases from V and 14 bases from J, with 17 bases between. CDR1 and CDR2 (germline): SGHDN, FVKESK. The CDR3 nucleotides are TGTGCCAGCAGCCAAGATGCGGCCCGACTGAGGGCCCTCCACTTT. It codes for CASSQDAARLRALHF.

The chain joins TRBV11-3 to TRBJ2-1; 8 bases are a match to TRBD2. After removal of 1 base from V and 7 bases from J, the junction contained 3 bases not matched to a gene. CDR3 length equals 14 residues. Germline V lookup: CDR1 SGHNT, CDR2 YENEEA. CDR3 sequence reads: CASSLAGGRNEQFF. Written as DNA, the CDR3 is TGTGCCAGCAGCTTAGCGGGAGGGCGGAATGAGCAGTTCTTC.

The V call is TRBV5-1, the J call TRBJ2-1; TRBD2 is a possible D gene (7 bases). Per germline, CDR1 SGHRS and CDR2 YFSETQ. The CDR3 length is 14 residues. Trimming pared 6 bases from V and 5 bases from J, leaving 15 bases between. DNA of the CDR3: TGCGCCAGCAAAGGGGGGGGCGTAGACAATGAGCAGTTCTTC. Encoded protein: CASKGGGVDNEQFF. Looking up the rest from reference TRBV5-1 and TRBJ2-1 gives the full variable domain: KAGVTQTPRYLIKTRGQQVTLSCSPISGHRSVSWYQQTPGQGLQFLFEYFSETQRNKGNFPGRFSGRQFSNSRSEMNVSTLELGDSALYLCASKGGGVDNEQFFGPGTRLTVL.

CDR3 sequence reads: CASSFGGQGRSVGANVLTF. DNA of the CDR3: TGTGCCAGCAGCTTTGGGGGACAGGGGAGGTCTGTTGGGGCCAACGTCCTGACTTTC. J is TRBJ2-6 and V is TRBV7-2, with TRBD1 identical over 10 bases. Germline lookup yields CDR1 SGHTA and CDR2 FQGNSA. The ends lost 3 bases at V and 3 bases at J; junction bases unmatched: 11. This CDR3 contains 19 residues.

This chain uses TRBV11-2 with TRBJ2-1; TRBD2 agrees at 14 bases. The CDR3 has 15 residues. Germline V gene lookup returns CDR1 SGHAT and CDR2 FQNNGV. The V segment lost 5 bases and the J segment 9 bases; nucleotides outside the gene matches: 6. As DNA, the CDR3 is TGTGCCAGCAGCCAGGGACTAGCGGGAGTCCCTGAGCAGTTCTTC. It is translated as CASSQGLAGVPEQFF.

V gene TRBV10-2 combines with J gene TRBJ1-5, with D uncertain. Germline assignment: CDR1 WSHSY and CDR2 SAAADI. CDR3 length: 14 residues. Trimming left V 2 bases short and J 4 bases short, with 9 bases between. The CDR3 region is CASSEAGSNQPQHF. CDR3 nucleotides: TGCGCCAGCAGTGAGGCGGGGTCAAATCAGCCCCAGCATTTT.

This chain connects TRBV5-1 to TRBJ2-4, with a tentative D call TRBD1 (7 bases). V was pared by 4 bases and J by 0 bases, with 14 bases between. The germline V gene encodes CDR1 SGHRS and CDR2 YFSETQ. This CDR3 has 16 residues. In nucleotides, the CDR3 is TGCGCCAGCAGCGCGGGACAGACCTTAGCCAAAAACATTCAGTACTTC. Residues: CASSAGQTLAKNIQYF.

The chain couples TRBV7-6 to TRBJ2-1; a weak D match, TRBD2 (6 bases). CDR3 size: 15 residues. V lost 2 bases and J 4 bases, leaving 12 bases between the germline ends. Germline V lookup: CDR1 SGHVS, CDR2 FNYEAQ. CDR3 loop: CASSLQAGTYNEQFF. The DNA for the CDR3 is TGTGCCAGCAGCTTACAGGCAGGGACTTACAATGAGCAGTTCTTC.

CDR3 bases: TGTGCCAGCAGTTTAAAGGGACAGGGGGCCACCGGGGAGCTGTTTTTT. The encoded protein is CASSLKGQGATGELFF. The chain is built from TRBV27 and TRBJ2-2, with 12 bases identical to TRBD1. V shed 2 bases and J 4 bases; nucleotides not matched to a gene: 2. CDR1 is MNHEY and CDR2 is SMNVEV in the germline V gene (reference sequence). This CDR3 comprises 16 residues.

CDR3 loop: CASSPPLGGVTYEQYF. The CDR3 DNA reads TGTGCCAGCAGCCCACCCCTCGGGGGGGTAACCTACGAGCAGTACTTC. The J gene is TRBJ2-7, the V gene TRBV3-1 (or the pseudogene TRBV3-2); 8 bases map to TRBD2. J gave up 2 bases and V 4 bases, and 10 bases lay outside the gene matches. The germline gives CDR1 LGHDT, CDR2 YNNKEL (reference sequence). The CDR3 runs 16 residues.

As DNA, the CDR3 is TGTGCCAGCAGCTTAGCCGGCGGGTCGAACACCGGGGAGCTGTTTTTT. Translated: CASSLAGGSNTGELFF. This chain links TRBV7-3 with TRBJ2-2; tentative D call: TRBD2 (5 bases). The CDR3 is made up of 16 amino acids. The germline V gene has CDR1 SGHTA and CDR2 FQGTGA. V gave up 2 bases and J gave up 0 bases, with 10 bases separating them.

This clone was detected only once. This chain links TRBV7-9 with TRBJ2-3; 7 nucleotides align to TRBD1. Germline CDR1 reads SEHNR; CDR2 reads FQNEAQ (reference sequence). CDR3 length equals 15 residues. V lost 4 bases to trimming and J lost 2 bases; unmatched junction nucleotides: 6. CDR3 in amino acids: CASSSTGIHTDTQYF. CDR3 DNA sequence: TGTGCCAGCAGCTCGACAGGGATCCACACAGATACGCAGTATTTT. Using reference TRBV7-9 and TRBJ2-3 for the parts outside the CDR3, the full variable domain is DTGVSQNPRHKITKRGQNVTFRCDPISEHNRLYWYRQTLGQGPEFLTYFQNEAQLEKSRLLSDRFSAERPKGSFSTLEIQRTEQGDSAMYLCASSSTGIHTDTQYFGPGTRLTVL.

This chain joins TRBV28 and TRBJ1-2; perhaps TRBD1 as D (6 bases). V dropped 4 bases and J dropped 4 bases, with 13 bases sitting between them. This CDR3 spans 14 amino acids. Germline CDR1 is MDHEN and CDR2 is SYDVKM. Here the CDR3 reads CASSWRGQGYGYTF. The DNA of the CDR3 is TGTGCCAGCAGTTGGCGGGGGCAGGGCTATGGCTACACCTTC.

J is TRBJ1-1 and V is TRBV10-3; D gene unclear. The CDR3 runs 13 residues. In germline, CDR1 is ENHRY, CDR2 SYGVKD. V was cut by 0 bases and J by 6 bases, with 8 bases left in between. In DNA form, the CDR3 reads TGTGCCATCAGTGAGTCGGGGAGGGCTGAAGCTTTCTTT. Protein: CAISESGRAEAFF.

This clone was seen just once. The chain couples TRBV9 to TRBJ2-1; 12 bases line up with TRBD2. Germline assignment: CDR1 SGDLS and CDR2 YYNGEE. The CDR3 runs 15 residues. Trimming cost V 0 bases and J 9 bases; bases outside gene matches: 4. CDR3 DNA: TGTGCCAGCAGCGTAGGACTAGCGGGAGACGCTGAGCAGTTCTTC. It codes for CASSVGLAGDAEQFF.

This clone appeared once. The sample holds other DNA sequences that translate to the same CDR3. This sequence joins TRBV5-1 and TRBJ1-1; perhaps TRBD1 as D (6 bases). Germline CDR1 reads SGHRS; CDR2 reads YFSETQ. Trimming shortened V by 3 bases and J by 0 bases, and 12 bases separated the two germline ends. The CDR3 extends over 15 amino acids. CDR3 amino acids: CASSSEGQMNTEAFF. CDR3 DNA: TGCGCCAGCAGCTCCGAAGGACAGATGAACACTGAAGCTTTCTTT.